One sample yielded the 2 T cell receptor beta chains listed below, sequenced in a study of patients and donors after allogeneic stem cell transplantation. TCRdb recomputed calls from the RT-PCR reads with MiXCR, one row per CDR3 protein. The sample carries 800,000 to 1,000,000 distinct CDR3 sequences, about a sixth recorded once. Sequenced input: blood, either unsorted or a sorted T cell fraction (not recorded which). These receptors came from a human donor who was either an allogeneic HSCT recipient or a stem cell or donor lymphocyte infusion donor (not recorded which). It is not recorded whose cells these are; they may come from a transplant donor.

This chain connects TRBV20-1 to TRBJ1-2; D is ambiguous. The CDR3 is 13 amino acids. Germline CDR1 is DFQATT and CDR2 is SNEGSKA (reference sequence). V was shortened by 0 bases and J by 6 bases, with 11 bases between the two germline ends. The CDR3 here is CSARDPRGHGYTF. Here the CDR3 DNA reads TGCAGTGCTAGAGATCCTAGAGGGCATGGCTACACCTTC.

This clonotype was detected ten times or more. The chain uses TRBV29-1 and TRBJ1-1, with D unresolved. There are 13 residues in the CDR3. V dropped 4 bases and J dropped 3 bases, with 12 bases sitting between them. Germline CDR1 and CDR2: SQVTM and ANQGSEA. In DNA, the CDR3 is TGCAGCGTTGGAAAATTAATTGACACTGAAGCTTTCTTT. It is translated as CSVGKLIDTEAFF. Combining the CDR3 with reference TRBV29-1 and TRBJ1-1 gives the whole variable domain SAVISQKPSRDICQRGTSLTIQCQVDSQVTMMFWYRQQPGQSLTLIATANQGSEATYESGFVIDKFPISRPNLTFSTLTVSNMSPEDSSIYLCSVGKLIDTEAFFGQGTRLTVV.